Shown below are 17 T cell receptor beta chains from a single sample sequenced in a study of PD-1 blockade in classical Hodgkin lymphoma. Brentuximab vedotin exposure varied among the patients, all of whom had relapsed after autologous stem cell transplantation. Using immunoSEQ multiplex PCR, the repertoire was profiled, and TCRdb retains in-frame clones only, with some absent. This table holds approximately 99,000 clones, roughly 76% found once. The specimen was peripheral blood mononuclear cells (PBMCs), collected before the second cycle of nivolumab. These receptors all stem from a human donor with classical Hodgkin lymphoma.

This chain connects TRBV5-5 to TRBJ1-2, with 10 bases aligning to TRBD1. Germline loops: CDR1 SGHKS, CDR2 YYEKEE (reference sequence). The CDR3 is 15 amino acids. V lost 4 bases, J lost 8 bases, and 11 bases stayed unmatched. The CDR3 sequence is CASSQPGQGSRGYTF. CDR3 nucleotides: TGTGCCAGCAGCCAACCGGGACAGGGGTCTCGAGGCTACACCTTC.

The V and J genes are TRBV25-1 and TRBJ2-5; D gene ambiguous. The CDR3 runs 14 residues. V lost 3 bases and J 2 bases, leaving 10 bases between the germline ends. Per the germline V gene, CDR1 is MGHDK and CDR2 is SYGVNS. CDR3 coding DNA: TGTGCCAGCAGTGATTCGCTGACTCAAGAGACCCAGTACTTC. It yields the protein CASSDSLTQETQYF.

The chain carries TRBV10-3 and TRBJ2-3, with D tentatively TRBD1 or TRBD2 (5 bases each). Per the germline V gene, CDR1 is ENHRY and CDR2 is SYGVKD. V was cut by 6 bases and J by 1 base, with 14 bases left in between. CDR3 length: 15 residues. As DNA, the CDR3 is TGTGCCATCAGGAGGGGAGCTCAGGGCACAGATACGCAGTATTTT. It yields the protein CAIRRGAQGTDTQYF.

The rearrangement uses TRBV4-1 and TRBJ2-3, with 15 bases that match TRBD2. Trimming took 5 bases from V and 7 from J; bases not matched to a gene: 10. The CDR3 spans 17 residues. Germline CDR1 is MGHRA and CDR2 is YSYEKL. CDR3 coding DNA: TGCGCCAGCAGCTTAGGACTAGCGGGAGGGCCTCGGAATACGCAGTATTTT. Translating gives CASSLGLAGGPRNTQYF.

The V and J genes are TRBV2 and TRBJ1-2; TRBD1 agrees at 8 bases. V was pared by 1 base and J by 5 bases, with 3 bases of the junction left unmatched. This CDR3 contains 14 residues. CDR1 and CDR2 (germline): SNHLY, FYNNEI. Written as DNA, the CDR3 is TGTGCCAGCAGTGAAGGACAGGGGAAGTATGGCTACACCTTC. Protein: CASSEGQGKYGYTF.

The chain joins TRBV29-1 to TRBJ2-3; D not certain. The germline V and J ends were trimmed by 3 bases and 1 base, with 14 bases remaining between them. This CDR3 has 15 amino acids. Germline V gene lookup returns CDR1 SQVTM and CDR2 ANQGSEA. The CDR3 sequence: CSVEEPTRGTDTQYF. Here the CDR3 DNA reads TGCAGCGTTGAGGAGCCAACCCGGGGCACAGATACGCAGTATTTT.

This clone came up once. The junction departs from the called germline gene at one end, perhaps through a read error. The rearrangement uses TRBV2 and TRBJ2-1; the D is unclear. CDR3 length equals 12 residues. CDR1 is SNHLY and CDR2 is FYNNEI in the germline V gene. For the CDR3, the DNA is TGTGCCAGCAGTTCCAATGGCCGCGAGATCGTCTTC. It codes for CASSSNGREIVF.

The CDR3 nucleotides are TGTGCCAGTAGTATAGCTGGGGGCGACGAGCAGTACTTC. As protein: CASSIAGGDEQYF. The chain uses TRBV19 and TRBJ2-5; D is perhaps TRBD1 (6 bases). The end of the DNA fits TRBJ2-7 better, so the J call may be wrong. The germline V gene has CDR1 LNHDA and CDR2 SQIVND (reference sequence). The length of the CDR3 is 13 residues.

The chain uses TRBV11-3 and TRBJ2-3, with 12 bases aligning to TRBD2. The germline gives CDR1 SGHNT, CDR2 YENEEA. With V trimmed by 5 bases and J by 2 bases, 5 bases remained unmatched. This CDR3 is 16 amino acids long. CDR3 coding DNA: TGTGCCAGCAGCCGCGGGACTAGCGGGCACACAGATACGCAGTATTTT. Residues: CASSRGTSGHTDTQYF.

The chain carries TRBV11-2 and TRBJ1-1; a weak D match, TRBD1 (5 bases). Per the germline V gene, CDR1 is SGHAT and CDR2 is FQNNGV. V was trimmed by 5 bases and J by 7 bases, leaving 14 bases between them. This CDR3 is built from 13 residues. Written as DNA, the CDR3 is TGTGCCAGCAGCCACCCACGACAGCTTGAAGCTTTCTTT. This gives the protein CASSHPRQLEAFF.

The rearrangement uses TRBV7-9 and TRBJ1-1; TRBD1 agrees at 9 bases. The CDR3 contains 14 residues. V lost 5 bases to trimming and J lost 5 bases; unmatched junction nucleotides: 6. Germline-derived CDR1 and CDR2 are SEHNR and FQNEAQ (reference sequence). The CDR3 DNA follows: TGTGCCAGCAGCCTACAGGGGGCGCGTACTGAAGCTTTCTTT. Its protein is CASSLQGARTEAFF.

This sequence joins TRBV7-2 and TRBJ2-7; 8 positions match TRBD2. Germline CDR1 SGHTA, CDR2 FQGNSA. V shed 0 bases, J shed 6 bases, and the junction held 10 bases outside the gene matches. The CDR3 is 16 residues long. Written as DNA, the CDR3 is TGTGCCAGCAGCTTAGCCCCAGCGGGAGTGCGTAGCGAGCAGTACTTC. It yields the protein CASSLAPAGVRSEQYF.

The chain uses TRBV5-1 and TRBJ2-1, with 9 bases that match TRBD2. The V gene end was trimmed by 4 bases and the J gene end by 7 bases; junction bases not matched to a gene: 6. CDR1 and CDR2 from the germline V gene are SGHRS and YFSETQ. The length of the CDR3 is 14 residues. The CDR3 bases are TGCGCCAGCAGCACATCTAGCGGGACAAATGAGCAGTTCTTC. Translating it yields CASSTSSGTNEQFF. The full variable domain, in which reference TRBV5-1 and TRBJ2-1 provide the parts outside the CDR3, is KAGVTQTPRYLIKTRGQQVTLSCSPISGHRSVSWYQQTPGQGLQFLFEYFSETQRNKGNFPGRFSGRQFSNSRSEMNVSTLELGDSALYLCASSTSSGTNEQFFGPGTRLTVL.

This clone has more than one count but fewer than ten. The chain has TRBV5-1 and TRBJ2-1; TRBD2 is a possible D gene (6 bases). This CDR3 is built from 15 residues. Germline-derived CDR1 and CDR2 are SGHRS and YFSETQ. The V gene lost 0 bases and the J gene lost 3 bases, with 10 bases spanning the gap. DNA of the CDR3: TGCGCCAGCAGCTTGGTAGGCGGGGACTACAATGAGCAGTTCTTC. This codes for CASSLVGGDYNEQFF.

This clone was seen a single time. The CDR3 loop reads CASRLGLAGETQYF. The CDR3, as DNA: TGTGCCAGCAGACTGGGACTAGCGGGAGAGACCCAGTACTTC. This chain links TRBV7-9 with TRBJ2-5; 12 positions match TRBD2. The germline V gene has CDR1 SEHNR and CDR2 FQNEAQ (reference sequence). V lost 6 bases, J lost 4 bases, and 3 bases stayed unmatched. CDR3 length: 14 amino acids.

The table lists this clone with a few counts. The chain recombines TRBV4-2 with TRBJ2-1; TRBD2 matches at 10 bases. With 1 base clipped from V and 5 bases from J, the junction kept 5 bases outside the gene matches. The CDR3 has 16 amino acids. Per germline, CDR1 LGHNA and CDR2 YNFKEQ. The DNA for the CDR3 is TGTGCCAGCAGCCAAGGCACTAGCGGGATAAACAATGAGCAGTTCTTC. It translates to CASSQGTSGINNEQFF.

The rearrangement joins TRBV5-5 to TRBJ1-2; no definite D call. V was pared by 1 base and J by 0 bases, with 7 bases between. Germline values: CDR1 SGHKS, CDR2 YYEKEE (reference sequence). This CDR3 is 14 amino acids long. CDR3 region: CASSLRVSNYGYTF. The CDR3 bases are TGTGCCAGCAGCTTGCGGGTCTCTAACTATGGCTACACCTTC.